Following are 18 T cell receptor beta chains from one sample sequenced in a study of identical twins. TCRdb reprocessed the 5' RACE reads via MiXCR and lists one record per CDR3 protein. This table has some 1,700,000 distinct CDR3 sequences, under 35% appearing once. Sequenced material: cord blood. Every receptor here comes from a newborn girl in good health.

This clonotype turned up a few times. The chain joins TRBV5-1 to TRBJ2-1; tentative D call: TRBD2 (5 bases). With 0 bases removed from V and 0 bases from J, the gap between germline ends came to 13 bases. Germline V CDR1 and CDR2: SGHRS, YFSETQ. There are 17 residues in the CDR3. CDR3 sequence reads: CASSLVFGRSSYNEQFF. CDR3 bases: TGCGCCAGCAGCTTGGTGTTTGGGAGAAGCTCCTACAATGAGCAGTTCTTC.

This rearrangement joins TRBV20-1 to TRBJ1-4; weak D call: TRBD1 (6 bases). CDR1 and CDR2 (germline): DFQATT, SNEGSKA (reference sequence). V lost 1 base to trimming and J lost 3 bases, with 24 bases between them. The CDR3 has 19 amino acids. The CDR3, as DNA: TGCAGTGCTAGAGGGGCGGGGGCCCTAATGCGTCTCCCTAATGAAAAACTGTTTTTT. As protein: CSARGAGALMRLPNEKLFF.

The CDR3 sequence: CSARVASSYNEQFF. The CDR3 DNA is TGCAGTGCTAGAGTGGCTAGCTCCTACAATGAGCAGTTCTTC. This chain connects TRBV20-1 to TRBJ2-1; D unresolved. V dropped 1 base and J dropped 0 bases, with 7 bases sitting between them. In germline, CDR1 is DFQATT, CDR2 SNEGSKA (reference sequence). The CDR3 extends over 14 amino acids.

The rearrangement links TRBV5-1 to TRBJ1-4, with D hard to call. CDR3 size: 14 residues. The germline V and J ends were trimmed by 5 bases and 7 bases, with 15 bases remaining between them. Germline CDR1 reads SGHRS; CDR2 reads YFSETQ. The DNA of the CDR3 is TGCGCCAGCAGGGTACCCGGAGGGAGTGAAAAACTGTTTTTT. It yields the protein CASRVPGGSEKLFF.

The CDR3 spells CASSRTQGQETQYF. CDR3 in DNA: TGTGCCAGCAGCCGTACACAGGGCCAAGAGACCCAGTACTTC. The rearrangement joins TRBV7-9 to TRBJ2-5; tentatively, D is TRBD1 (6 bases). V was trimmed by 5 bases and J by 1 base, leaving 11 bases between them. The CDR3 extends over 14 amino acids. CDR1 SEHNR and CDR2 FQNEAQ come from the germline V gene (reference sequence).

This clonotype was counted between two and nine times. This chain connects TRBV2 to TRBJ2-5, with 8 bases fitting TRBD2. This CDR3 has 14 amino acids. Losses at the gene ends were 7 bases for V and 5 bases for J; bases not matched to a gene: 9. CDR1 is SNHLY, CDR2 FYNNEI, per germline. The CDR3 is CASKGPTSEETQYF. The CDR3 DNA follows: TGTGCCAGCAAGGGCCCGACTAGCGAGGAGACCCAGTACTTC.

V usage is TRBV20-1 and J usage is TRBJ2-7; D ambiguous. V lost 3 bases to trimming and J lost 2 bases, with 11 bases between them. Germline CDR1 and CDR2: DFQATT and SNEGSKA (reference sequence). The CDR3 spans 13 residues. CDR3 DNA: TGCAGTGCTAGGGGTCCGGACGCCTACGAGCAGTACTTC. Protein: CSARGPDAYEQYF.

This clonotype appeared a few times. The rearrangement joins TRBV14 to TRBJ2-3; 9 nucleotides agree with TRBD2. The germline V gene encodes CDR1 SGHDN and CDR2 FVKESK. V lost 1 base, J lost 7 bases, and 3 bases stayed unmatched. The CDR3 spans 14 residues. This chain's CDR3 is CASSQGLAANTQYF. The DNA for the CDR3 is TGTGCCAGCAGCCAAGGACTAGCGGCGAATACGCAGTATTTT.

There are a few counts of this clonotype. The CDR3 protein is CASKTGSGPQHF. The DNA for the CDR3 is TGTGCCAGCAAAACAGGGAGTGGGCCCCAGCATTTT. This chain uses TRBV28 with TRBJ1-5; D possibly corresponds to TRBD1 (6 bases). Trimming removed 7 bases from V and 9 bases from J, with 13 bases in between. CDR3 length equals 12 residues. Germline-derived CDR1 and CDR2 are MDHEN and SYDVKM.

This rearrangement joins TRBV20-1 to TRBJ2-7; D is possibly TRBD2 (6 bases). V shed 3 bases and J shed 4 bases, with 16 bases lying between them. CDR1 and CDR2 (germline): DFQATT, SNEGSKA (reference sequence). The CDR3 has 14 residues. As DNA, the CDR3 is TGCAGTGCTAGCTCCCAGGGAGGTTTTTACGAGCAGTACTTC. As protein: CSASSQGGFYEQYF.

This clonotype was seen a handful of times. The chain combines TRBV20-1 with TRBJ2-4; D might be TRBD1 or TRBD2, each matching 5 bases. Germline V gives CDR1 DFQATT, CDR2 SNEGSKA (reference sequence). CDR3 size: 14 residues. V was pared by 5 bases and J by 5 bases, with 16 bases between. CDR3 amino acids: CSAGRVGDENIQYF. CDR3 sequence (DNA): TGCAGTGCTGGAAGAGTTGGGGACGAAAACATTCAGTACTTC.

This chain connects TRBV12-3 or TRBV12-4 to TRBJ2-1, with 7 bases fitting TRBD2. This CDR3 contains 16 residues. Germline trimming cut 7 bases from V and 5 bases from J; bases unmatched to any gene: 14. CDR3 sequence: CASTTPAGLADNEQFF. In DNA, the CDR3 is TGTGCCAGCACCACCCCGGCGGGGCTAGCGGACAATGAGCAGTTCTTC.

This clonotype has just a few counts. This chain connects TRBV12-3 or TRBV12-4 to TRBJ1-5, with unresolved D. The CDR3 consists of 14 residues. V was shortened by 3 bases and J by 1 base, with 7 bases between the two germline ends. CDR3 DNA sequence: TGTGCCAGCAGTTTTCAGGAGAGCAATCAGCCCCAGCATTTT. Protein sequence: CASSFQESNQPQHF.

This clonotype was recorded at least ten times. This chain joins TRBV29-1 and TRBJ2-5, with D possibly being TRBD2 (6 bases). Germline values: CDR1 SQVTM, CDR2 ANQGSEA. CDR3 length: 13 amino acids. The V end was cut by 4 bases, the J end by 11 bases, with 20 bases between. The CDR3 DNA reads as TGCAGCGTTGCCAAGGCTTCATCGGGGGAGCAGTACTTC. This gives the protein CSVAKASSGEQYF.

CDR3 nucleotide sequence: TGCAGTGCTAGTCGACTCGGGAGCTACAGCACAGATACGCAGTATTTT. Protein sequence: CSASRLGSYSTDTQYF. V gene TRBV20-1 combines with J gene TRBJ2-3; a possible D gene is TRBD2 (6 bases). Germline assignment: CDR1 DFQATT and CDR2 SNEGSKA (reference sequence). Trimming left V 3 bases short and J 0 bases short, with 16 bases between. The CDR3 has 16 amino acids.

This clonotype was counted ten times or more. The V and J genes are TRBV3-1 and TRBJ2-3; 9 bases are shared with TRBD2. The germline V gene has CDR1 LGHDT and CDR2 YNNKEL (reference sequence). After removal of 2 bases from V and 8 bases from J, the junction contained 2 bases not matched to a gene. There are 13 residues in the CDR3. The CDR3 is CASSQLSGSTQYF. DNA of the CDR3: TGTGCCAGCAGCCAACTTAGCGGGAGTACGCAGTATTTT.

The chain joins TRBV7-9 to TRBJ1-1; 9 nucleotides align to TRBD1. CDR3 size: 15 residues. The J segment lost 3 bases and the V segment lost 5 bases, leaving 7 bases of the junction unmatched. CDR1 SEHNR and CDR2 FQNEAQ come from the germline V gene (reference sequence). CDR3 nucleotides: TGTGCCAGCAGCGAACTTACAGGGGGCGACACTGAAGCTTTCTTT. Encoded protein: CASSELTGGDTEAFF.

This sequence joins TRBV20-1 and TRBJ2-1, with unresolved D. V lost 1 base and J lost 4, with 14 bases in between. In germline, CDR1 is DFQATT, CDR2 SNEGSKA (reference sequence). The CDR3 runs 15 residues. The CDR3 bases are TGCAGTGCTAGAGTTGTACAAACCGTATACAATGAGCAGTTCTTC. Translated, it gives CSARVVQTVYNEQFF.